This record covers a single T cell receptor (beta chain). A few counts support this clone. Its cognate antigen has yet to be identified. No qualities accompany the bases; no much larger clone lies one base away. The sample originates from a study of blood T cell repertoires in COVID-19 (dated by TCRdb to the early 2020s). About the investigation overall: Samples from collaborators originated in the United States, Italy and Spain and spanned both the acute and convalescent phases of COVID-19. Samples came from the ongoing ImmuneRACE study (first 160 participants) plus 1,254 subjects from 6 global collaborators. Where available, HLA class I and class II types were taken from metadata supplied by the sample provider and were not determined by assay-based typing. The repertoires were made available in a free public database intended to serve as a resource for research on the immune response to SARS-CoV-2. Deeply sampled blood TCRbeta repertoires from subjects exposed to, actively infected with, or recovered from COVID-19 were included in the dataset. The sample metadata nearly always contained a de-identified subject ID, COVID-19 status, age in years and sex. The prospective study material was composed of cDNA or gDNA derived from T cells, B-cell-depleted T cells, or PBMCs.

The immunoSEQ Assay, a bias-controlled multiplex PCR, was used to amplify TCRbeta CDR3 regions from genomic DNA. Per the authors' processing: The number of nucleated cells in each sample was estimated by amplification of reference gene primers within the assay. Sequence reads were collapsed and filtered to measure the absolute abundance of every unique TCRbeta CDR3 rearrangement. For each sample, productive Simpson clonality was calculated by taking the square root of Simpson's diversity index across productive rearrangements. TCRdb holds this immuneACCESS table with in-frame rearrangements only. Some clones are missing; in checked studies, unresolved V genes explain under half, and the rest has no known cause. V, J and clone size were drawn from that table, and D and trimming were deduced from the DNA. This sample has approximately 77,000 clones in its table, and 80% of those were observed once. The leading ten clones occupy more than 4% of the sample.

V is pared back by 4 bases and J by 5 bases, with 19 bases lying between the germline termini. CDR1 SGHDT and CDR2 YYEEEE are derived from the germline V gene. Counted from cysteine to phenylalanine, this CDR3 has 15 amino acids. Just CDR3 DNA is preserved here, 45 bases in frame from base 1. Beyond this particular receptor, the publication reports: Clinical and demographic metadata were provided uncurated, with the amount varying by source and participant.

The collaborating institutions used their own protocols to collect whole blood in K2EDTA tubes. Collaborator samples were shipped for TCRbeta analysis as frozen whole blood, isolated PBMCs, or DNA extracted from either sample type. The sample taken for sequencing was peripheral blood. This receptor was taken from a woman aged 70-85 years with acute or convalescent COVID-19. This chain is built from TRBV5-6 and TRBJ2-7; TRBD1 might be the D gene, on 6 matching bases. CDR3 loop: CASSIQGTGRHEQYF. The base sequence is TGTGCCAGCAGCATACAGGGTACCGGACGTCACGAGCAGTACTTC. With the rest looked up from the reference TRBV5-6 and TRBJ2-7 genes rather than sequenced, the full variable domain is DAGVTQSPTHLIKTRGQQVTLRCSPKSGHDTVSWYQQALGQGPQFIFQYYEEEERQRGNFPDRFSGHQFPNYSSELNVNALLLGDSALYLCASSIQGTGRHEQYFGPGTRLTVT.